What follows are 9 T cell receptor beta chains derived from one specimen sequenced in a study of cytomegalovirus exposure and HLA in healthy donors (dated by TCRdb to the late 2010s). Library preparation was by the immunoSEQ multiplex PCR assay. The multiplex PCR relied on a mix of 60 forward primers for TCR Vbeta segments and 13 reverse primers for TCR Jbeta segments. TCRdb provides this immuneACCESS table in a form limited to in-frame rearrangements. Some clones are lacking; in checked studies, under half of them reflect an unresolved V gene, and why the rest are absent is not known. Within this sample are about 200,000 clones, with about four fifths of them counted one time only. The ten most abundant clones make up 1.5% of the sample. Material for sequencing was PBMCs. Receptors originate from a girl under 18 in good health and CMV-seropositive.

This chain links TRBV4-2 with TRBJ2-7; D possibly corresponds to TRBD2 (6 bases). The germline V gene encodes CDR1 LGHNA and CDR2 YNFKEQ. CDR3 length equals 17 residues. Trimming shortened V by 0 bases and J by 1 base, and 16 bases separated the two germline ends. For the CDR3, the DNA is TGTGCCAGCAGCCAAGAGGAAACCGGGAGCTATTCCTACGAGCAGTACTTC. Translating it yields CASSQEETGSYSYEQYF.

Here the CDR3 DNA reads TGCGCCAGCAGCCCAACGGGGCGGGAGGAGTACACCTTC. It encodes CASSPTGREEYTF. This sequence joins TRBV4-3 and TRBJ1-2; D might be TRBD1 (5 bases). CDR1 is LGHNA, CDR2 YSLEER, per germline. The CDR3 has 13 residues. The ends were cut back, 4 bases at V and 11 bases at J, with 17 bases in the middle.

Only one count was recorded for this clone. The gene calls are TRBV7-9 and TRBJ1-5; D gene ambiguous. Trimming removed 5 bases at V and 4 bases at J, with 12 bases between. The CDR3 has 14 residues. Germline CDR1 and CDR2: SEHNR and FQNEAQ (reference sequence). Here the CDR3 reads CASSPGSDNQPQHF. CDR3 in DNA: TGTGCCAGCAGCCCCGGGTCCGATAATCAGCCCCAGCATTTT. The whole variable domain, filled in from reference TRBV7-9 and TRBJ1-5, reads DTGVSQNPRHKITKRGQNVTFRCDPISEHNRLYWYRQTLGQGPEFLTYFQNEAQLEKSRLLSDRFSAERPKGSFSTLEIQRTEQGDSAMYLCASSPGSDNQPQHFGDGTRLSIL.

CDR3 protein: CASSDTVSYNEQFF. The CDR3, as DNA: TGTGCCAGCAGTGACACAGTCTCCTACAATGAGCAGTTCTTC. This sequence joins TRBV2 and TRBJ2-1; D gene unclear. This CDR3 comprises 14 residues. CDR1 and CDR2 (germline): SNHLY, FYNNEI. Trimming left V 3 bases short and J 0 bases short, with 6 bases between.

The CDR3 here is CASSAPFGANVLTF. The CDR3 DNA sequence: TGTGCCAGCAGCGCTCCCTTCGGGGCCAACGTCCTGACTTTC. The chain carries TRBV9 and TRBJ2-6, with D unresolved. The CDR3 spans 14 residues. Trimming took off 3 bases at V and 4 bases at J, with 8 bases between the two ends. Germline V lookup: CDR1 SGDLS, CDR2 YYNGEE. Full variable domain (missing parts from reference TRBV9 and TRBJ2-6): DSGVTQTPKHLITATGQRVTLRCSPRSGDLSVYWYQQSLDQGLQFLIQYYNGEERAKGNILERFSAQQFPDLHSELNLSSLELGDSALYFCASSAPFGANVLTFGAGSRLTVL.

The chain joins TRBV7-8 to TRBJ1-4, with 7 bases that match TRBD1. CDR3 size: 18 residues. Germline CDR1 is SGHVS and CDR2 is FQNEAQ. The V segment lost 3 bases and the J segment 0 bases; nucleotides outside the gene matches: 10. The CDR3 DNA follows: TGTGCCAGCAGCTTCCCGACAGGGAATAGGGCAACTAATGAAAAACTGTTTTTT. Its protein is CASSFPTGNRATNEKLFF. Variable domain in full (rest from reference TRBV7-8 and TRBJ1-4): GAGVSQSPRYKVAKRGQDVALRCDPISGHVSLFWYQQALGQGPEFLTYFQNEAQLDKSGLPSDRFFAERPEGSVSTLKIQRTQQEDSAVYLCASSFPTGNRATNEKLFFGSGTQLSVL.

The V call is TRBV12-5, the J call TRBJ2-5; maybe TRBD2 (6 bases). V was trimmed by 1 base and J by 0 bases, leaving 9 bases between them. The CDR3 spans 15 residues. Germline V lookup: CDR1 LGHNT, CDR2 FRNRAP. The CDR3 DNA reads TGTGCTAGTGGTTTGGGCGGGGCGAACCAAGAGACCCAGTACTTC. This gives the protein CASGLGGANQETQYF.

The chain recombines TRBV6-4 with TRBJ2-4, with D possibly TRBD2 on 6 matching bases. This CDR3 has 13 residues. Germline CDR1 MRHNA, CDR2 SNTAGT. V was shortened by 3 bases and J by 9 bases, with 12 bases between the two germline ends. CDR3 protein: CASSEEGWGIQYF. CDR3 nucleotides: TGTGCCAGCAGTGAGGAGGGATGGGGCATTCAGTACTTC.

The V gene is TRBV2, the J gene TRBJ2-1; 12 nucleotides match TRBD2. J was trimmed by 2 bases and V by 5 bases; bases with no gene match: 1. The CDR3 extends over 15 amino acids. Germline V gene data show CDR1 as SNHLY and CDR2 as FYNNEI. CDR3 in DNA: TGTGCCAGCAGTTCTAGCGGGGGGGCCTACAATGAGCAGTTCTTC. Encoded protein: CASSSSGGAYNEQFF.